These 9 T cell receptor beta chains were all obtained from the same sample, sequenced in a study of spatial heterogeneity in lung cancer. Stated time point: blood at routine non-recurrence follow-up after resection. The input material, whole RNA from tumor, nontumor lung or frozen PBMC, was sequenced unsorted. TCRdb processed the 5' RACE reads anew with MiXCR; each CDR3 protein has one entry. The table has about 120,000 distinct CDR3 sequences, less than 15% seen once. The source was PBMCs, collected at follow-up. The receptors derive from a male donor with early-stage non-small cell lung cancer.

The rearrangement links TRBV4-2 to TRBJ2-2; D is ambiguous. The CDR3 contains 16 residues. Germline CDR1 and CDR2: LGHNA and YNFKEQ. V lost 2 bases and J lost 0, with 10 bases in between. In DNA form, the CDR3 reads TGTGCCAGCAGCCAATCCCTAACTTCGAACACCGGGGAGCTGTTTTTT. Its protein product is CASSQSLTSNTGELFF.

The table lists this clonotype with many counts. The chain combines TRBV4-1 with TRBJ1-1; TRBD1 aligns across 8 bases. Trimming cost V 1 base and J 5 bases; bases outside gene matches: 9. CDR3 length: 16 amino acids. Germline-derived CDR1 and CDR2 are MGHRA and YSYEKL. This chain's CDR3 is CASSQARQGMGTEAFF. CDR3 in DNA: TGCGCCAGCAGCCAAGCCCGACAGGGGATGGGGACTGAAGCTTTCTTT.

V usage is TRBV4-1 and J usage is TRBJ1-1; 8 bases are shared with TRBD1. CDR3 size: 15 residues. V dropped 2 bases and J dropped 4; count of bases not matched to a gene: 6. The germline CDR1 and CDR2 sequences are MGHRA and YSYEKL. The CDR3 loop is CASSQRQGLITEAFF. CDR3 sequence (DNA): TGCGCCAGCAGCCAACGACAGGGGTTAATCACTGAAGCTTTCTTT.

Of note for this clonotype: A read error may be the cause here, since a much bigger clone is one base away. The genes are TRBV7-2 and TRBJ2-2, with D possibly TRBD2 on 5 matching bases. This CDR3 contains 14 residues. Germline V gene lookup returns CDR1 SGHTA and CDR2 FQGNSA. CDR3: CASSSGLNTGEPFF. DNA for the CDR3: TGTGCCAGCAGCTCCGGACTTAACACCGGGGAGCCGTTTTTT.

The chain couples TRBV4-1 to TRBJ2-1, with TRBD2 as a possible D gene (7 bases). CDR1 is MGHRA and CDR2 is YSYEKL in the germline V gene. V was cut by 8 bases and J by 4 bases, with 9 bases left in between. The CDR3 loop spans 12 amino acids. The CDR3 reads CASGGAYNEQFF. The CDR3 region has the DNA TGCGCCAGCGGGGGGGCTTACAATGAGCAGTTCTTC.

In this sample, this clonotype turned up a few times. The V gene is TRBV5-6, the J gene TRBJ2-5; D perhaps matches TRBD1 (6 bases). Germline V gives CDR1 SGHDT, CDR2 YYEEEE. This CDR3 is 17 amino acids long. Between the trimmed V and J ends, which lost 9 bases and 0 bases, there was a span of 24 bases. Here the CDR3 DNA reads TGTGCCACCGCCAAAGGACGAACTACAGGGTACCAAGAGACCCAGTACTTC. Its protein product is CATAKGRTTGYQETQYF.

This clonotype was seen at least ten times. The chain has TRBV7-9 and TRBJ2-3, with D hard to call. Trimming shortened V by 1 base and J by 1 base, and 3 bases separated the two germline ends. CDR1 and CDR2 (germline): SEHNR, FQNEAQ (reference sequence). The CDR3 consists of 13 residues. The CDR3 loop is CASSLGRTDTQYF. In DNA form, the CDR3 reads TGTGCCAGCAGCTTAGGCCGCACAGATACGCAGTATTTT.

This clonotype showed up many times. This rearrangement joins TRBV7-2 to TRBJ2-3; 12 bases are a match to TRBD2. Trimming removed 5 bases from V and 5 bases from J; junction bases left unmatched: 8. Germline CDR1 SGHTA, CDR2 FQGNSA. The CDR3 has 16 amino acids. CDR3 nucleotide sequence: TGTGCCAGCAGCCCGAAACTAGCGGGGGGCGGAGATACGCAGTATTTT. This encodes CASSPKLAGGGDTQYF.

This clonotype was recorded a few times. The V and J genes are TRBV28 and TRBJ1-5; no definite D call. The CDR3 sequence is 13 residues long. Germline-derived CDR1 and CDR2 are MDHEN and SYDVKM. Deletions cut 8 bases from V and 7 bases from J, with 15 bases between. The CDR3 is CASQSPGRQPQHF. The DNA for the CDR3 is TGTGCCAGCCAATCCCCTGGCCGCCAGCCCCAGCATTTT.